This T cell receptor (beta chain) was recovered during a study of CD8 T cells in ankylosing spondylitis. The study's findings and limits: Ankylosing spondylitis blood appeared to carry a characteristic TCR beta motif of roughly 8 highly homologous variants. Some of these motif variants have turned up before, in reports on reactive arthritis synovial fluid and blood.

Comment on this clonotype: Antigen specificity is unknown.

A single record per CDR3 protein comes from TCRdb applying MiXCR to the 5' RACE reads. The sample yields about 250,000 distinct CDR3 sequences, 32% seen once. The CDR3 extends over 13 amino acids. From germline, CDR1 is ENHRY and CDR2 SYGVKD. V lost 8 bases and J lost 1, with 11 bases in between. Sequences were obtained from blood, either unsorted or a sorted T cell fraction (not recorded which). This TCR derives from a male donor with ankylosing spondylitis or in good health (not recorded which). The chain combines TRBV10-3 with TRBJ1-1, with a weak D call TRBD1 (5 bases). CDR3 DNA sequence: TGTGCCATCCGCCGGGGGGAGAACACTGAAGCTTTCTTT. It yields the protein CAIRRGENTEAFF.